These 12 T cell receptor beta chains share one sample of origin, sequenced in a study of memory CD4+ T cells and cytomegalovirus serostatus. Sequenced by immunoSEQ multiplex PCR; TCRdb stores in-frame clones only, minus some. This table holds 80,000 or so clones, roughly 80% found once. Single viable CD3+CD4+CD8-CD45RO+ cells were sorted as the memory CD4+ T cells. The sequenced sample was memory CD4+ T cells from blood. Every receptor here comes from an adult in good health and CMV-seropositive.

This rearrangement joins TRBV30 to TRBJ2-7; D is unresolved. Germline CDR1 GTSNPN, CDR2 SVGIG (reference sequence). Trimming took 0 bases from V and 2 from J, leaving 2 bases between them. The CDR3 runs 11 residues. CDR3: CAWSVTYEQYF. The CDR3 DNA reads TGTGCCTGGAGTGTAACCTACGAGCAGTACTTC.

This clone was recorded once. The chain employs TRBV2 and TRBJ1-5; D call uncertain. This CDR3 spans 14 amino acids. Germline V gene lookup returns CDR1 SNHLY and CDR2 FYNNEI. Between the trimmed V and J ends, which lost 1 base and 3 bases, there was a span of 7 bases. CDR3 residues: CASSEGISNQPQHF. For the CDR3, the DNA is TGTGCCAGCAGTGAAGGGATCTCCAATCAGCCCCAGCATTTT.

As DNA, the CDR3 is TGTGCCAGCAGCTTTCTGGACAGCGGGGAGCTGTTTTTT. It yields the protein CASSFLDSGELFF. V usage is TRBV5-4 and J usage is TRBJ2-2, with D perhaps TRBD1 (6 bases). Germline V gene data show CDR1 as SGHNT and CDR2 as YYREEE (reference sequence). The CDR3 extends over 13 amino acids. Trimming left V 2 bases short and J 7 bases short, with 9 bases between.

Written as DNA, the CDR3 is TGTGCCAGCAGCTGGACCTTGGCTGGTGAAAAACTGTTTTTT. This sequence encodes CASSWTLAGEKLFF. The chain links TRBV7-2 to TRBJ1-4; D is undetermined. There are 14 residues in the CDR3. Germline V gene data show CDR1 as SGHTA and CDR2 as FQGNSA. V was shortened by 4 bases and J by 7 bases, with 13 bases between the two germline ends.

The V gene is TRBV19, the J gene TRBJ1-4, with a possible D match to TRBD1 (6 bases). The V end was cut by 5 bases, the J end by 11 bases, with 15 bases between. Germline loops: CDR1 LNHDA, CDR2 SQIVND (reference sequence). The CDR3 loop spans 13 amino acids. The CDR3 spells CASSVSRGEKLFF. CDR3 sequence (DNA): TGTGCCAGTAGTGTCTCCAGGGGAGAGAAACTGTTTTTT.

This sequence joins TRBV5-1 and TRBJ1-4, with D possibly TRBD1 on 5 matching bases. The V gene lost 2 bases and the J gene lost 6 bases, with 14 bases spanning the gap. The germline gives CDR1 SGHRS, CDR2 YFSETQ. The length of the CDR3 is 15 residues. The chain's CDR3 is CASSLGEMGYEKLFF. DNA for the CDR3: TGCGCCAGCAGCTTAGGGGAGATGGGCTATGAAAAACTGTTTTTT.

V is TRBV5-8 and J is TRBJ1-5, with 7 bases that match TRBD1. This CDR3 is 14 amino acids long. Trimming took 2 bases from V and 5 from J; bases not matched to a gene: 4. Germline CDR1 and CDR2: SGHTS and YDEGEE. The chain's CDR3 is CASSLGGADQPQHF. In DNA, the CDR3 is TGTGCCAGCAGCTTAGGGGGCGCCGATCAGCCCCAGCATTTT.

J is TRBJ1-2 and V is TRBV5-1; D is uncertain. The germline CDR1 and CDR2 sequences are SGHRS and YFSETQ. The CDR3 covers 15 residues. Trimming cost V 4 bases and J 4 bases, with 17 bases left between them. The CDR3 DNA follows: TGCGCCAGCAGCCCCGGTCGGGGAGGGCTCTATGGCTACACCTTC. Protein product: CASSPGRGGLYGYTF.

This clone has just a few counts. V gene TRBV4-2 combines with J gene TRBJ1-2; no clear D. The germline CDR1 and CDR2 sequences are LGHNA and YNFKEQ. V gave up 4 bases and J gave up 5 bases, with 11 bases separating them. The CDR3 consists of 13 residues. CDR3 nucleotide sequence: TGTGCCAGCAGCCCGGGGAGGGAATATGGCTACACCTTC. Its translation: CASSPGREYGYTF.

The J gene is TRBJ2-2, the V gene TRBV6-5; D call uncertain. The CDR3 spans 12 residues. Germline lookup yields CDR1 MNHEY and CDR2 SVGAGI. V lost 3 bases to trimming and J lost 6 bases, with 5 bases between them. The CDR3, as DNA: TGTGCCAGCAGTTATGGCGCCGGGGAGCTGTTTTTT. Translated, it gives CASSYGAGELFF.

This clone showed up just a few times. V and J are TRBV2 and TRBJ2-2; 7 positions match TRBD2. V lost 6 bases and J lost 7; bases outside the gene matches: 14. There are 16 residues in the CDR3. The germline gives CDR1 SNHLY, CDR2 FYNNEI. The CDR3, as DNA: TGTGCCAGCAGGCAAGCCGTAGCGGGCAAGAACGGGGAGCTGTTTTTT. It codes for CASRQAVAGKNGELFF.

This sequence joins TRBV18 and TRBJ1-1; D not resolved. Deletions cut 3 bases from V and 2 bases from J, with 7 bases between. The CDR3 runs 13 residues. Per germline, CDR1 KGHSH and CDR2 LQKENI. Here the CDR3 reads CASSPMTNTEAFF. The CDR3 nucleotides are TGTGCCAGCTCACCCATGACTAACACTGAAGCTTTCTTT.